This T cell receptor beta chain was sequenced for a study of Graves' ophthalmopathy and Graves' hyperthyroidism. There are many counts of this clonotype. From RNA, the CDR3 regions of TCR beta chains were amplified and sequenced. First-round RT-PCR with HTBI primers preceded a second-round multiplex PCR. Using its own MiXCR run on the multiplex PCR reads, TCRdb lists one record per CDR3 protein. The profile covers approximately 500,000 distinct CDR3 sequences, with approximately 15% appearing a single time and about 10% taken by the ten largest. The germline V gene encodes CDR1 SGHAT and CDR2 FQNNGV. V dropped 3 bases and J dropped 6; count of bases not matched to a gene: 4. The CDR3 contains 13 residues.

The sequence was obtained from a woman under 40 with Graves' ophthalmopathy. Sequences were obtained from blood. The chain carries TRBV11-2 and TRBJ1-1; 7 nucleotides align to TRBD1. DNA of the CDR3: TGTGCCAGCAGCTTCCGGCAGGGGGCTGAAGCTTTCTTT. Protein sequence: CASSFRQGAEAFF. Drawing the rest from reference TRBV11-2 and TRBJ1-1, the complete variable domain is EAGVAQSPRYKIIEKRQSVAFWCNPISGHATLYWYQQILGQGPKLLIQFQNNGVVDDSQLPKDRFSAERLKGVDSTLKIQPAKLEDSAVYLCASSFRQGAEAFFGQGTRLTVV.